This T cell receptor beta chain was captured in a study of blood T cell repertoires in COVID-19. At the level of the study: The study drew acute and convalescent COVID-19 samples from the United States, Italy and Spain.

Those who participated ranged in age from roughly 18 to 89 years and resided in about two dozen US areas. Cohorts were based on clinical histories the participants reported. V dropped 0 bases and J dropped 2 bases, with 14 bases sitting between them. From germline, CDR1 is SGHRS and CDR2 YFSETQ. The CDR3 has 17 amino acids. As handled by the study authors: It was from reference gene primer amplification that nucleated cell counts were estimated. Sequencing was performed with immunoSEQ multiplex PCR; in TCRdb, only in-frame clones are kept and a portion is missing. The DNA was the basis for D and trimming; V, J and clone size are from that table. Of hundreds of thousands of clones in the sample, approximately 84% are singletons; the top ten hold 3% to 4%.

Material for sequencing was PBMCs or T cells enriched from blood (not recorded which). This receptor was identified in a woman aged 40 to 50 with acute COVID-19. This chain links TRBV5-1 with TRBJ2-2; D is perhaps TRBD1 (6 bases). As DNA, the CDR3 is TGCGCCAGCAGCTTGGTCGGGACAACCCTTAACACCGGGGAGCTGTTTTTT. It specifies CASSLVGTTLNTGELFF. The variable domain in full, with the rest retrieved from reference TRBV5-1 and TRBJ2-2, is KAGVTQTPRYLIKTRGQQVTLSCSPISGHRSVSWYQQTPGQGLQFLFEYFSETQRNKGNFPGRFSGRQFSNSRSEMNVSTLELGDSALYLCASSLVGTTLNTGELFFGEGSRLTVL.